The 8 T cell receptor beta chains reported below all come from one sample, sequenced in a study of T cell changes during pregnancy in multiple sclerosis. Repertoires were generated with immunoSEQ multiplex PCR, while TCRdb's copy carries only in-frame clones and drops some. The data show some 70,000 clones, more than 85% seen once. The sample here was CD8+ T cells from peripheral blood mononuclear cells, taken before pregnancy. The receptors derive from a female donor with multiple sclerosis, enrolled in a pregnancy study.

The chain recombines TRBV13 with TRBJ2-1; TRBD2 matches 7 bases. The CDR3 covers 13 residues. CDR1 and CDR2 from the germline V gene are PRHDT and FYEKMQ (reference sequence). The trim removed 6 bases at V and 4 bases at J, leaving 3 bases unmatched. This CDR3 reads CASRPSGYNEQFF. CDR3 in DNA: TGTGCCAGCAGACCTAGCGGTTACAATGAGCAGTTCTTC.

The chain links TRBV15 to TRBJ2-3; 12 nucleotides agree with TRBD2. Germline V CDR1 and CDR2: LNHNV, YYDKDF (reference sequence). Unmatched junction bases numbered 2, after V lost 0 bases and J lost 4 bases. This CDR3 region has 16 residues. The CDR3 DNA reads TGTGCCACCAGCAGAGATACTAGCGGGGGGTCAGATACGCAGTATTTT. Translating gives CATSRDTSGGSDTQYF.

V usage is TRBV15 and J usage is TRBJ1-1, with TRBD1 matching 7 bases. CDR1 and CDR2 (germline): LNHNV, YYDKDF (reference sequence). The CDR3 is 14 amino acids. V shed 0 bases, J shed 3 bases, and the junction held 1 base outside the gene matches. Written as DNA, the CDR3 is TGTGCCACCAGCAGAGAGAGGGGGCACACTGAAGCTTTCTTT. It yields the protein CATSRERGHTEAFF.

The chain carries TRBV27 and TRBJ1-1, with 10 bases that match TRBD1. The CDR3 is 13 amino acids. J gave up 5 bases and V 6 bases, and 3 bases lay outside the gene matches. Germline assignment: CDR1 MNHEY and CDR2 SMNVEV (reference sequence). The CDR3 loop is CASRDRGITEAFF. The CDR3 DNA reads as TGTGCCAGCAGGGACAGGGGGATTACTGAAGCTTTCTTT.

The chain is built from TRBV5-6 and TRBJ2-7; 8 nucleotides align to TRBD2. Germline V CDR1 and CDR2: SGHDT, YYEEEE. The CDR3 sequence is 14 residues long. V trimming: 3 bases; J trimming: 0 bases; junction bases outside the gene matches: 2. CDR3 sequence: CASSYGTSSYEQYF. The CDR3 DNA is TGTGCCAGCAGCTACGGGACTAGCTCCTACGAGCAGTACTTC.

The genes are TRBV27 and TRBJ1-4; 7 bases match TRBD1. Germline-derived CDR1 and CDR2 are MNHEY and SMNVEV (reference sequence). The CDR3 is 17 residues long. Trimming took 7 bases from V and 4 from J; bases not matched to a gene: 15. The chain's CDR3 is CASIGWTGPQDNEKLFF. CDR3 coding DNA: TGTGCCAGCATCGGGTGGACAGGACCTCAAGATAATGAAAAACTGTTTTTT.

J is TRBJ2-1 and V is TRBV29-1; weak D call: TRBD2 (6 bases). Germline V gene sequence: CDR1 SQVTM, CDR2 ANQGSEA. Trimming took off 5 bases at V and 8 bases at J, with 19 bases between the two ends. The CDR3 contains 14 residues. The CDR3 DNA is TGCAGCGTTAGTGACGGCGGGGAATCACATGAGCAGTTCTTC. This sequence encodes CSVSDGGESHEQFF.

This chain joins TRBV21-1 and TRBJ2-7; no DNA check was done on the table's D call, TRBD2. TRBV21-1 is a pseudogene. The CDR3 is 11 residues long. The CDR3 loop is CALLYLYEQYF. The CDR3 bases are TGTGCCCTTCTATATCTCTACGAGCAGTACTTC.